This TCR beta chain was identified in a study of OX40 agonist ivuxolimab in advanced cancers. At the level of the study: Prior anti-PD-1, anti-PD-L1 or anti-CTLA-4 therapy was allowed; around 40% had some.

Germline trimming cut 4 bases from V and 4 bases from J; bases unmatched to any gene: 8. The length of the CDR3 is 15 residues. Per germline, CDR1 SGDLS and CDR2 YYNGEE. Method: immunoSEQ multiplex PCR; TCRdb's copy keeps in-frame clones and lacks some. The sample lists roughly 56,000 clones; approximately 82% were seen once. Study findings and constraints: At 0.1 to 3.0 mg/kg, clonal expansion of CD4+ and CD8+ blood T cells had occurred by week 6.

The cohort excluded patients with autoimmune disease history or systemic immunosuppression. Samples were taken at baseline and on day 1 of cycles 4 and 7. On this clone itself: Its antigen is unidentified.

This rearrangement joins TRBV9 to TRBJ2-3; TRBD2 matches 8 bases. Sequences were derived from CD4+ or CD8+ T cells sorted from blood, sampled in a trial of the OX40 agonist ivuxolimab. The origin of this receptor is an adult with an advanced solid tumor such as melanoma, head and neck, liver or kidney cancer. The CDR3 nucleotides read TGTGCCAGCAGCTGGACTAGCCGCGGGGCAGATACGCAGTATTTT. It translates to CASSWTSRGADTQYF.